The clone carrying this T cell receptor (beta chain) was seen only a few times. Antigen specificity is unknown. TCRdb re-analysed the 5' RACE reads in MiXCR, keeping a single row per CDR3 protein. Among under 300,000 distinct CDR3 sequences listed, 15% to 20% were seen once. The sample originates from a study of CD8 T cells in ankylosing spondylitis. The V end lost 5 bases, the J end lost 0 bases, and 12 bases lay between the germline ends. Germline lookup yields CDR1 SGHTA and CDR2 FQGTGA. The CDR3 is 15 amino acids. Study-level results: Significantly higher representation of disease-linked clones was reported for matched ankylosing spondylitis synovial fluid.

This TCR came from a male donor with ankylosing spondylitis or in good health (not recorded which). Input material: blood, either unsorted or a sorted T cell fraction (not recorded which). The J gene is TRBJ2-3, the V gene TRBV7-3; D not certain. CDR3: CASSPAGFSTDTQYF. In DNA form, the CDR3 reads TGTGCCAGCAGCCCGGCAGGATTTAGCACAGATACGCAGTATTTT.